This T cell receptor (beta chain) came from a study of T cells after yellow fever vaccination. General study findings and limits: Any FACS-sorted repertoire could hold abundant clonotypes that contaminate it from the bulk population.

TCR cDNA was made by 5'RACE template switching, adding a universal primer site and UMIs. Using its own MiXCR run on the 5' RACE reads, TCRdb lists one record per CDR3 protein. The sample includes roughly 500,000 distinct CDR3 sequences, 15% to 20% of them seen just once. This clonotype was counted a few times. The antigen is not known. Germline loops: CDR1 SGHAT, CDR2 FQNNGV. The J segment lost 2 bases and the V segment lost 1 base, leaving 6 bases of the junction unmatched. This CDR3 contains 18 residues. Sequenced here: PBMCs, sampled 15 days after the yellow fever booster vaccination. This TCR came from a young man who received the YFV17D yellow fever vaccine. The chain combines TRBV11-2 with TRBJ2-1; TRBD2 matches 12 bases. For the CDR3, the DNA is TGTGCCAGCAGCTTAGGGACTAGCGGGATAGGGCCCTACAATGAGCAGTTCTTC. It translates to CASSLGTSGIGPYNEQFF.